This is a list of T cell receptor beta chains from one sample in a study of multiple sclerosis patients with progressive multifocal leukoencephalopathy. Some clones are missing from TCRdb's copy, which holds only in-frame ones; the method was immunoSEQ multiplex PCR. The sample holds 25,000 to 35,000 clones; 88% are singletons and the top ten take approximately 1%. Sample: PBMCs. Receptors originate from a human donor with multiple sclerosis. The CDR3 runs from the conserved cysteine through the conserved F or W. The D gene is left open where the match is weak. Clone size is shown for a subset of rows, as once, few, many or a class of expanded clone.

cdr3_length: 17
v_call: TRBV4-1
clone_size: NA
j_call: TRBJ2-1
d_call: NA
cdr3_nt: TGCGCCAGCAGCCAGACCCAGTTGTCCGTGGCCTACAATGAGCAGTTCTTC
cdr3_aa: CASSQTQLSVAYNEQFF

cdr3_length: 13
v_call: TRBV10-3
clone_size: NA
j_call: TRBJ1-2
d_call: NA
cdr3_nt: TGTGCCATCAGATGGAGGGACGGCCTCGGCTACACCTTC
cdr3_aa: CAIRWRDGLGYTF

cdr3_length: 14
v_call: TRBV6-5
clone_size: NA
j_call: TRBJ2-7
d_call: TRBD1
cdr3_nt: TGTGCCAGCAGTACTACAGGGGTAGCAGACGAGCAGTACTTC
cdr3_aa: CASSTTGVADEQYF

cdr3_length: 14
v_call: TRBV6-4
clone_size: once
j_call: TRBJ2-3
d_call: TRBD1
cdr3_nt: TGTGCCAGCAGCGCAGGGGGCGGGACAGATACGCAGTATTTT
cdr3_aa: CASSAGGGTDTQYF

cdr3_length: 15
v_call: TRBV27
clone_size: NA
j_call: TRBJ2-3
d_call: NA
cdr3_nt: TGTGCCAGCAGTTTATCAAGAGCGACGACAGATACGCAGTATTTT
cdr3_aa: CASSLSRATTDTQYF

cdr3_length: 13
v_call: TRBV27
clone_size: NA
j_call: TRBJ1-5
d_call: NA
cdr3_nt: TGTGCCAGCAGTCAGGGTCGGAATCAGCCCCAGCATTTT
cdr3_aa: CASSQGRNQPQHF

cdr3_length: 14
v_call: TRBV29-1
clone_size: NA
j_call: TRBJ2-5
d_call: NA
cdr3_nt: TGCAGCGTTGGGGTGATGGGAGGAAGGAAGACCCAGTACTTC
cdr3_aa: CSVGVMGGRKTQYF

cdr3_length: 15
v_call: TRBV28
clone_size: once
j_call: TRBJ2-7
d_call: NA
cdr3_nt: TGTGCCAGCAGTTTACGGGCAGGGGGGAACTACGAGCAGTACTTC
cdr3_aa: CASSLRAGGNYEQYF

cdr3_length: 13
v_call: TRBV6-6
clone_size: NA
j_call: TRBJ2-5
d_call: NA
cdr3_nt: TGTGCCAGCAGTTTAATGACGGGGCGGGCCCAGTACTTC
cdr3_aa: CASSLMTGRAQYF

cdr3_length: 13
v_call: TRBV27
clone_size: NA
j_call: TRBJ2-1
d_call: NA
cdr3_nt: TGTGCCAGCAGTCCGAGGCGATTCAATGAGCAGTTCTTC
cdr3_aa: CASSPRRFNEQFF

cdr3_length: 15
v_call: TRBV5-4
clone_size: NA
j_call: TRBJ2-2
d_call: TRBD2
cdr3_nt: TGTGCCAGCAGCTTAGCGGGGCTGGCCACCGGGGAGCTGTTTTTT
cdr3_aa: CASSLAGLATGELFF

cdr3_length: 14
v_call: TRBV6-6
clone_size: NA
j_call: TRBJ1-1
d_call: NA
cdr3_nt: TGTGCCAGCAGTTACTCGATAGCTCCCAGCGGGGCTTTCTTT
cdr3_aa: CASSYSIAPSGAFF

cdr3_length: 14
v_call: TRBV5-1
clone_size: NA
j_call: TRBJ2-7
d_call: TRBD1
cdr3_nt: TGCGCCAGCAGCTTGCGGGGGACAGGCTACGAGCAGTACTTC
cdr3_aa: CASSLRGTGYEQYF

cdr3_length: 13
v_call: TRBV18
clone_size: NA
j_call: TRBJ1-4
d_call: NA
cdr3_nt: TGTGCCAGCTCACCAGGGGTGAATGAAAAACTGTTTTTT
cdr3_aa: CASSPGVNEKLFF

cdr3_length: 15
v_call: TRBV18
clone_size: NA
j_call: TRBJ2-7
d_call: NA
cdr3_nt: TGTGCCAGCTCACTACGGGACGGTGGCTCCTACGAGCAGTACTTC
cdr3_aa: CASSLRDGGSYEQYF

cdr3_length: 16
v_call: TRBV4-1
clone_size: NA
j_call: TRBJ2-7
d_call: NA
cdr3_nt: TGCGCCAGCAGCCAAGAGGTGGGGCGAGGGAGCTACGAGCAGTACTTC
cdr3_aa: CASSQEVGRGSYEQYF

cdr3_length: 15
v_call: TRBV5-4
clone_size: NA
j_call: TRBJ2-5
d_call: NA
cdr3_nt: TGTGCCAGCAGCCCAGGATGGGGGTCCCAAGAGACCCAGTACTTC
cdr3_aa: CASSPGWGSQETQYF

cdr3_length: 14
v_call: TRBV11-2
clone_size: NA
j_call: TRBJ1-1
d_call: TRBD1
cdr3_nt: TGTGCCAGCAGCCCAGGGGGGGTGAACACTGAAGCTTTCTTT
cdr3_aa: CASSPGGVNTEAFF

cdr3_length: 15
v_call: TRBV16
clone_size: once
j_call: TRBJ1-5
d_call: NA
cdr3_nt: TGTGCCAGCAGTCGGGCGGGGAGAGGCAATCAGCCCCAGCATTTT
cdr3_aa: CASSRAGRGNQPQHF

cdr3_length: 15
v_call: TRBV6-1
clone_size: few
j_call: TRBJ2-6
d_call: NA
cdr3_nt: TGTGCCAGCATCTTTGAGTCCTCTGGGGCCAACGTCCTGACTTTC
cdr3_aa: CASIFESSGANVLTF

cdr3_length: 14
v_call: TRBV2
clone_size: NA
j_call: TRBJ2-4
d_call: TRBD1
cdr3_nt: TGTGCCAGCACGGACAGGGGGCGCGGGTACATTCAGTACTTC
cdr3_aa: CASTDRGRGYIQYF

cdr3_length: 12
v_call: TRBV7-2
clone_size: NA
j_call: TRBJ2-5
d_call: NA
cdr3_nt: TGTGCCAGCAGACACGCCGGGGAGACCCAGTACTTC
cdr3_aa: CASRHAGETQYF

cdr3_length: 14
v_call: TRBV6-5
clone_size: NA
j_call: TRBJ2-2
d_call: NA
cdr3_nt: TGTGCCAGCAGCCCCTTACGGGGAACCGGGGAGCTGTTTTTT
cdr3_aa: CASSPLRGTGELFF

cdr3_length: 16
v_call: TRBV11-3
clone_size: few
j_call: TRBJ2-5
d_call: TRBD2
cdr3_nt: TGTGCCAGCAGCCTAGGACTAGCGGGGGGAGGGGAGACCCAGTACTTC
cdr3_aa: CASSLGLAGGGETQYF

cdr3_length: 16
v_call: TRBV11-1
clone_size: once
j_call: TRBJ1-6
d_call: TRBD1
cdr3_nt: TGTGCCAGCAGCGTTACAGGGGTCTCCAATAATTCACCCCTCCACTTT
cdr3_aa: CASSVTGVSNNSPLHF

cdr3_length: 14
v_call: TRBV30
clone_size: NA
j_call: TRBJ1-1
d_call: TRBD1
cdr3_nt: TGTGCCTGGAGTGTGGGACAGGGGAACACTGAAGCTTTCTTT
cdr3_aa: CAWSVGQGNTEAFF

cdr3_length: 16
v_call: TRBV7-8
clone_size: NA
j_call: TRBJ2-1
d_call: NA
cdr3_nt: TGTGCCAGCAGCTTAGTTGGGCAAAAGCAGGGCGATGAGCAGTTCTTC
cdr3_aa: CASSLVGQKQGDEQFF

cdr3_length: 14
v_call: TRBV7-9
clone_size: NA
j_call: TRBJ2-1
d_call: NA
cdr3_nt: TGTGCCAGCAGCTTAGCGGGCGGTCTCAATGAGCAGTTCTTC
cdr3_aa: CASSLAGGLNEQFF

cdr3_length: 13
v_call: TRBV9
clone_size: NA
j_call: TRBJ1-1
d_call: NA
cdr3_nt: TGTGCCAGCAGCGCTTACAAGAACACTGAAGCTTTCTTT
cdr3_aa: CASSAYKNTEAFF

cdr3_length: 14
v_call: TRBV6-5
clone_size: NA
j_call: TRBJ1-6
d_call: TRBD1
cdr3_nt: TGTGCCAGCAGTCAGGGACAGGGCGGACTTCCCCTCCACTTT
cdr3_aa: CASSQGQGGLPLHF

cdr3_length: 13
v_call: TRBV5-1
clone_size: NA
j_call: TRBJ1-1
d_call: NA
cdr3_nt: TGCGCCAGCAGCTTGGGGGTTGATCTTGAAGCTTTCTTT
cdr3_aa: CASSLGVDLEAFF